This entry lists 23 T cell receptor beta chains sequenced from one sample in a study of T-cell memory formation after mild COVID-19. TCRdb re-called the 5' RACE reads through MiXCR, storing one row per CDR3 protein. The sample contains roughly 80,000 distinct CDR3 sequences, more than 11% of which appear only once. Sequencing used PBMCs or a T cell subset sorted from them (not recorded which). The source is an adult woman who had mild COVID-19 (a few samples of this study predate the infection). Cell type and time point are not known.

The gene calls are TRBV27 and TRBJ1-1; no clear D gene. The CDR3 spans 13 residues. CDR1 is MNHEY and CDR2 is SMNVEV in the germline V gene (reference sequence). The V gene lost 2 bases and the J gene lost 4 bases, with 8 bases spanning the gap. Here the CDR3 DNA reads TGTGCCAGCAGTTTAGTAGGGTTCACTGAAGCTTTCTTT. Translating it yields CASSLVGFTEAFF.

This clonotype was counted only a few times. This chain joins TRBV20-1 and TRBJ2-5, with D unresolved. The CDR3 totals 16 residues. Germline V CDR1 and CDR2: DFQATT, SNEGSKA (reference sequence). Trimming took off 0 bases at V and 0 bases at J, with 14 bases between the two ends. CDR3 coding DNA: TGCAGTGCTAGAGATCGGGCAGGCGACTACCAAGAGACCCAGTACTTC. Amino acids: CSARDRAGDYQETQYF.

Written as DNA, the CDR3 is TGTGCCAGCAGCCAGCTGCCAGCGGGCCTCCAAGAGACCCAGTACTTC. Encoded protein: CASSQLPAGLQETQYF. V and J are TRBV7-9 and TRBJ2-5; tentative D call: TRBD2 (6 bases). The CDR3 totals 16 residues. Germline V CDR1 and CDR2: SEHNR, FQNEAQ (reference sequence). Trimming left V 5 bases short and J 1 base short, with 17 bases between.

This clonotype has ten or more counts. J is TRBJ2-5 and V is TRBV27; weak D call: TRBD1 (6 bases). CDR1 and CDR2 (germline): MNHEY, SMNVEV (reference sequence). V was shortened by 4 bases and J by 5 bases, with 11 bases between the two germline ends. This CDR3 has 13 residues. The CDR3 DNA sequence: TGTGCCAGCAGTTCACAGGGTTGGGAGACCCAGTACTTC. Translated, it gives CASSSQGWETQYF.

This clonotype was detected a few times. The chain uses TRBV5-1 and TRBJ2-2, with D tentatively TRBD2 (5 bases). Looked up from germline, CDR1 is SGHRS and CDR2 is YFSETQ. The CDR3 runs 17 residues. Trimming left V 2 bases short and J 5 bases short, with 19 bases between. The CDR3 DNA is TGCGCCAGCAGCTTCCCTTCCGGGGAGCATGGGACCGGGGAGCTGTTTTTT. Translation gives CASSFPSGEHGTGELFF. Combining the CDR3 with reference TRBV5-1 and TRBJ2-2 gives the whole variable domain KAGVTQTPRYLIKTRGQQVTLSCSPISGHRSVSWYQQTPGQGLQFLFEYFSETQRNKGNFPGRFSGRQFSNSRSEMNVSTLELGDSALYLCASSFPSGEHGTGELFFGEGSRLTVL.

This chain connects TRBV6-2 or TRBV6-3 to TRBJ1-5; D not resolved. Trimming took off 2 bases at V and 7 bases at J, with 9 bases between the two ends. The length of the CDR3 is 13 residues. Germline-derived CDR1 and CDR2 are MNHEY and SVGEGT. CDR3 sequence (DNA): TGTGCCAGCAGTTACCCTTATCTGCAGCCCCAGCATTTT. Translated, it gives CASSYPYLQPQHF.

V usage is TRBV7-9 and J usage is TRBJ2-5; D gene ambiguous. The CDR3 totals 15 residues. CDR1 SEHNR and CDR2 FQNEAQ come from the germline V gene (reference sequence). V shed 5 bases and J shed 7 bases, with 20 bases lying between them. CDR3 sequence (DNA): TGTGCCAGCAGCGCCTTGGGCAGTTCCCCAGCGACCCAGTACTTC. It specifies CASSALGSSPATQYF.

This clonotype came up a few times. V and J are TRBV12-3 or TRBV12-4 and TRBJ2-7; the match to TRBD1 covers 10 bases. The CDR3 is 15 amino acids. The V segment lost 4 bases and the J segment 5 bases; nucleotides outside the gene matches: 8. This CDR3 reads CASSSPGTGVHEQYF. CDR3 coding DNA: TGTGCCAGCAGTTCCCCCGGGACAGGGGTCCACGAGCAGTACTTC.

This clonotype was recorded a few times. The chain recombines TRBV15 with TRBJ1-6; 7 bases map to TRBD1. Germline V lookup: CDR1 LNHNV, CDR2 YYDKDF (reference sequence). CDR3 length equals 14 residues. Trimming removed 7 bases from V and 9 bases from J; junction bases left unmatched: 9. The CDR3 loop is CATKSTGAASPLHF. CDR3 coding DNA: TGTGCCACCAAAAGTACAGGGGCGGCTTCACCCCTCCACTTT.

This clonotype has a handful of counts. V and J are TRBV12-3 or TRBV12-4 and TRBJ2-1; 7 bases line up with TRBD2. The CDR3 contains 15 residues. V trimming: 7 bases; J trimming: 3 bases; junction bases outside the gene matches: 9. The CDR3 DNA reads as TGTGCCAGCACCTCCGCCAGCGGGATCTACAATGAGCAGTTCTTC. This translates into CASTSASGIYNEQFF.

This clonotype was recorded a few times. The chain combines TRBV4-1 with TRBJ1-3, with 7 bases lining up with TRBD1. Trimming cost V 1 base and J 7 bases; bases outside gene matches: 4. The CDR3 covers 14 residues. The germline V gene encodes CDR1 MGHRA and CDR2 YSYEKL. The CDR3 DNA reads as TGCGCCAGCAGCCAAGCCGACAGGGACAACACCATATATTTT. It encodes CASSQADRDNTIYF.

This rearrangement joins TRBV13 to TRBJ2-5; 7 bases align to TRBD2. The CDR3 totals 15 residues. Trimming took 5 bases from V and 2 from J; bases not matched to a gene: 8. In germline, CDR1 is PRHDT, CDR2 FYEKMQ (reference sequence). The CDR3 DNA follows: TGTGCCAGCAGCGCACTAGCGTGGGAACAAGAGACCCAGTACTTC. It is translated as CASSALAWEQETQYF. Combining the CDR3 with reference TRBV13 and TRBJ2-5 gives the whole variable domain AAGVIQSPRHLIKEKRETATLKCYPIPRHDTVYWYQQGPGQDPQFLISFYEKMQSDKGSIPDRFSAQQFSDYHSELNMSSLELGDSALYFCASSALAWEQETQYFGPGTRLLVL.

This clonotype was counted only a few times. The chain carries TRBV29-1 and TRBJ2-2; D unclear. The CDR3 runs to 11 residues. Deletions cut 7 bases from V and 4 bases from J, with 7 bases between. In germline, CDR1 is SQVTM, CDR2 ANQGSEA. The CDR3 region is CSALATGELFF. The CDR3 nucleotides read TGCAGCGCCCTGGCCACCGGGGAGCTGTTTTTT.

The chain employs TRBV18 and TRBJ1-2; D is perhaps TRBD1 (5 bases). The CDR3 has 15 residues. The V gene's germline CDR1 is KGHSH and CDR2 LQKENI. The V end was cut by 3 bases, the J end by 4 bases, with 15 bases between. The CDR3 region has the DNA TGTGCCAGCTCACCCGGCGGGACGGCGGCCTATGGCTACACCTTC. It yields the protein CASSPGGTAAYGYTF.

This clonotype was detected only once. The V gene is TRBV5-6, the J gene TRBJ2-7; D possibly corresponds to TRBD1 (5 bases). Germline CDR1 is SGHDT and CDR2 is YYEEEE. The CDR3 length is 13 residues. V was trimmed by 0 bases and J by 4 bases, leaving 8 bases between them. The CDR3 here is CASSLVAGYEQYF. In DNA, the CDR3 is TGTGCCAGCAGCTTGGTTGCAGGGTACGAGCAGTACTTC.

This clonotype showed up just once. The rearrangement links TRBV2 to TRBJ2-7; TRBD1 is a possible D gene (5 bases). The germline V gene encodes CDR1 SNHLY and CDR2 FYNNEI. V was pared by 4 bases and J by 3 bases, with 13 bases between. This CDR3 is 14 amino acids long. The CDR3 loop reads CASSATAYVYEQYF. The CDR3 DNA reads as TGTGCCAGCAGTGCGACAGCTTACGTCTACGAGCAGTACTTC.

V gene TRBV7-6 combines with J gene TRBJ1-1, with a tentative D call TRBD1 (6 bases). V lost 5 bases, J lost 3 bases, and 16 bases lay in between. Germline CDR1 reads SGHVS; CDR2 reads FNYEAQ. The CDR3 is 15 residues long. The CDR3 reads CASSQVWGQDTEAFF. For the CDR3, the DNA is TGTGCCAGCAGCCAAGTGTGGGGGCAGGACACTGAAGCTTTCTTT. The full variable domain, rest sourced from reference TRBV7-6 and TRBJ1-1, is GAGVSQSPRYKVTKRGQDVALRCDPISGHVSLYWYRQALGQGPEFLTYFNYEAQQDKSGLPNDRFSAERPEGSISTLTIQRTEQRDSAMYRCASSQVWGQDTEAFFGQGTRLTVV.

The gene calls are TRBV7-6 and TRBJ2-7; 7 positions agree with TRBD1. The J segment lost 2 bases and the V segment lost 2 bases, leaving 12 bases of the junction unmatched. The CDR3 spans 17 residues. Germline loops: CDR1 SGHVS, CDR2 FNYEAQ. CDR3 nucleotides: TGTGCCAGCAGCTTAACCCCAGACCGGGACAGAGCCTACGAGCAGTACTTC. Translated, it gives CASSLTPDRDRAYEQYF.

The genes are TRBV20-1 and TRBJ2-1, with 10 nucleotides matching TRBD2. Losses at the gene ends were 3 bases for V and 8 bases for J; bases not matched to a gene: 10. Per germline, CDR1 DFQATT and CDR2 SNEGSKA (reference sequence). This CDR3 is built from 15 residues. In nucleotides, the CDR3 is TGCAGTGCTAGGAGGCTAGCGGGGGTTCGCGATGAGCAGTTCTTC. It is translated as CSARRLAGVRDEQFF.

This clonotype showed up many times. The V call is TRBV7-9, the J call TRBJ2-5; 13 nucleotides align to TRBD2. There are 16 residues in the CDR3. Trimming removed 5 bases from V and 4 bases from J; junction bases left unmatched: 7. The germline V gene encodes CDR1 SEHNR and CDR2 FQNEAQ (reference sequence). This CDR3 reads CASSTGTSGATETQYF. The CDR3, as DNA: TGTGCCAGCAGCACCGGGACTAGCGGGGCGACAGAGACCCAGTACTTC.

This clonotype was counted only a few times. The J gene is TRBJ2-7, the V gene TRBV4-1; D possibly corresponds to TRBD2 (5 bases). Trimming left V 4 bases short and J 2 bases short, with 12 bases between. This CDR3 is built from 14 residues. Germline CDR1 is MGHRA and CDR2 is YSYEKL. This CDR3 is CASSPGLLTYEQYF. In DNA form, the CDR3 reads TGCGCCAGCAGCCCTGGACTCCTTACCTACGAGCAGTACTTC.

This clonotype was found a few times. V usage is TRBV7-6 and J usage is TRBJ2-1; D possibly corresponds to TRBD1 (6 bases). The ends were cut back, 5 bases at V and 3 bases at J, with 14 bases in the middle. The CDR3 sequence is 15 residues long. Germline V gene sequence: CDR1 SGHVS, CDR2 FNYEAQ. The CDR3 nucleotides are TGTGCCAGCAGCGTCATCCGGGACAACTACAATGAGCAGTTCTTC. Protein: CASSVIRDNYNEQFF.

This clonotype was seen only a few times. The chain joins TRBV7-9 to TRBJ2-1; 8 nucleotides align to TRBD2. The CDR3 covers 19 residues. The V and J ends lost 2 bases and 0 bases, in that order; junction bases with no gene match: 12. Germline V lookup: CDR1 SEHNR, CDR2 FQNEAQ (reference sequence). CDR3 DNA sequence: TGTGCCAGCAGCTTATTAGGGGAGGCGGGACTAGACTCCTACAATGAGCAGTTCTTC. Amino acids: CASSLLGEAGLDSYNEQFF.